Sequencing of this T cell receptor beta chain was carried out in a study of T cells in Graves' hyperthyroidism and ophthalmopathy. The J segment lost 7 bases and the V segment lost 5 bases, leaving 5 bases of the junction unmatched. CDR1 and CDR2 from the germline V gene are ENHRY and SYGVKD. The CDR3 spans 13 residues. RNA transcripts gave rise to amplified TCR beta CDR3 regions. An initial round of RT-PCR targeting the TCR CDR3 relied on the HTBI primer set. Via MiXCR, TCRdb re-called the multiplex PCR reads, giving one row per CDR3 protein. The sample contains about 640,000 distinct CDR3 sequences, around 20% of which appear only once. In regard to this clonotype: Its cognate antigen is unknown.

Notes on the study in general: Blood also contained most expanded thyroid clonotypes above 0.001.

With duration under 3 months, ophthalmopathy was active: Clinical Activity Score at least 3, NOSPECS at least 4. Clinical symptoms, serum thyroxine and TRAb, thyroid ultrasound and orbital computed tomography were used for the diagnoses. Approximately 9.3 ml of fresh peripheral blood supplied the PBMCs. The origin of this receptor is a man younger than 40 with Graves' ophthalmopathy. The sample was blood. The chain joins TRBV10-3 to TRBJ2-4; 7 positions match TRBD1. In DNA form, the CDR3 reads TGTGCCATCAGTACGACAGGGTTGAACATTCAGTACTTC. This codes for CAISTTGLNIQYF.